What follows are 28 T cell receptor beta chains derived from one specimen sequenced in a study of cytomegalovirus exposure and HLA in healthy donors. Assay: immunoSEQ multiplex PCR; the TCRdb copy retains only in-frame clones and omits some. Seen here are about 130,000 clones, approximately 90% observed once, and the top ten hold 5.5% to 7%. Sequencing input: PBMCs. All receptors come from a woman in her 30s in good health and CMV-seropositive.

CDR3 protein: CASSPTSTDTQYF. CDR3 in DNA: TGTGCCAGCAGCCCGACTAGCACAGATACGCAGTATTTT. The chain carries TRBV2 and TRBJ2-3, with no clear D. Germline lookup yields CDR1 SNHLY and CDR2 FYNNEI. Deletions cut 6 bases from V and 0 bases from J, with 7 bases between. The CDR3 is 13 amino acids. Complete variable domain (other parts from reference TRBV2 and TRBJ2-3): EPEVTQTPSHQVTQMGQEVILRCVPISNHLYFYWYRQILGQKVEFLVSFYNNEISEKSEIFDDQFSVERPDGSNFTLKIRSTKLEDSAMYFCASSPTSTDTQYFGPGTRLTVL.

The CDR3 bases are TGTGCCAGCTCACCATCTTCCTCCAGGGGTGAATATGGCTACACCTTC. Encoded protein: CASSPSSSRGEYGYTF. The rearrangement links TRBV18 to TRBJ1-2; D is possibly TRBD1 (6 bases). CDR3 length: 16 amino acids. Germline V CDR1 and CDR2: KGHSH, LQKENI. V lost 2 bases, J lost 5 bases, and 18 bases lay in between.

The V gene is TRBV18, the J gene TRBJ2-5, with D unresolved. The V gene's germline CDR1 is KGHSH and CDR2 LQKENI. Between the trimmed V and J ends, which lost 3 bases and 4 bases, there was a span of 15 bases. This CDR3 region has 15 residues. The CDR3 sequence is CASSPSRSSIETQYF. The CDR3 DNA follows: TGTGCCAGCTCACCGAGCCGATCCTCAATAGAGACCCAGTACTTC.

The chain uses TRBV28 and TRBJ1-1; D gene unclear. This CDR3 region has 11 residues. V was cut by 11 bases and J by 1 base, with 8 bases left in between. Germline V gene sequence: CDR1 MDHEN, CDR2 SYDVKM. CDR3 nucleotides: TGTGCCGCGGGAGGGAACACTGAAGCTTTCTTT. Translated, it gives CAAGGNTEAFF.

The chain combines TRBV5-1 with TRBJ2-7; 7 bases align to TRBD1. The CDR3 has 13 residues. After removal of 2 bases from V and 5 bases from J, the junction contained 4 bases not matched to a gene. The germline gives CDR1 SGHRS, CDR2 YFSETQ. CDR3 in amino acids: CASSFSTGNEQYF. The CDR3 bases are TGCGCCAGCAGCTTTTCGACAGGGAACGAGCAGTACTTC.

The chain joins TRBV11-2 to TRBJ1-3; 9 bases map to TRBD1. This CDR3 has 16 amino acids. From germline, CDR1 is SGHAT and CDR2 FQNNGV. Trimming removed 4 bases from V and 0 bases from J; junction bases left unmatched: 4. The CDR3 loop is CASSSSTGGSGNTIYF. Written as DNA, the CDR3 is TGTGCCAGCAGCTCCTCGACAGGGGGCTCTGGAAACACCATATATTTT.

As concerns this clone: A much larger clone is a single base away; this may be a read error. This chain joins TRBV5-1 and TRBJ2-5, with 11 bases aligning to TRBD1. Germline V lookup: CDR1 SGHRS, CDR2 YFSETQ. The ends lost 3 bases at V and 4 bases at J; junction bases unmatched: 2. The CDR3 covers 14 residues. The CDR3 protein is CASSSGTGGETQYF. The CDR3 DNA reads TGCGCCAGCAGCTCCGGGACAGGGGGAGAGACCCAGTACTTC.

Here the CDR3 DNA reads TGTGCCAGCAGCTTAAGGCTAGCAGAAGCGATGAGGAATGAGCAGTTCTTC. This gives the protein CASSLRLAEAMRNEQFF. The gene calls are TRBV13 and TRBJ2-1; D may be TRBD2 (5 bases). The CDR3 totals 17 residues. V was cut by 2 bases and J by 7 bases, with 21 bases left in between. CDR1 PRHDT and CDR2 FYEKMQ come from the germline V gene (reference sequence).

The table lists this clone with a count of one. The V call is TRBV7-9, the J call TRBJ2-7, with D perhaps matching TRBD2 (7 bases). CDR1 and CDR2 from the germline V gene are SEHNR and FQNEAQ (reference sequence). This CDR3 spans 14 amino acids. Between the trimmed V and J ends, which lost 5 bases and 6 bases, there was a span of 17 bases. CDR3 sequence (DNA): TGTGCCAGCAGCCCGCCCGGGGGGCAGGGCGAGCAGTACTTC. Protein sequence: CASSPPGGQGEQYF.

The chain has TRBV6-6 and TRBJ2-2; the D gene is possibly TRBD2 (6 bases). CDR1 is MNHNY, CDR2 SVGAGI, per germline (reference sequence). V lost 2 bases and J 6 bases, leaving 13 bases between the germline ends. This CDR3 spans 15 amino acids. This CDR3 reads CASSYGEAHAGELFF. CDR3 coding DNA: TGTGCCAGCAGTTACGGGGAGGCACATGCCGGGGAGCTGTTTTTT.

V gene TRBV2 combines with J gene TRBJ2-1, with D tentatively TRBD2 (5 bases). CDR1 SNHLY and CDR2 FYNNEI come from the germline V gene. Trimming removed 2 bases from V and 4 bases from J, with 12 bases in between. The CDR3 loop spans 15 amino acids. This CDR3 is CASSELDFEYNEQFF. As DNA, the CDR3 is TGTGCCAGCAGTGAATTGGACTTTGAATACAATGAGCAGTTCTTC.

For the CDR3, the DNA is TGCGCCAGCAGCCCCACTTTCGGACAGGGGGCAGGCGGGGAGACCCAGTACTTC. It specifies CASSPTFGQGAGGETQYF. V and J are TRBV5-1 and TRBJ2-5; 11 nucleotides line up with TRBD1. The length of the CDR3 is 18 residues. CDR1 SGHRS and CDR2 YFSETQ come from the germline V gene. With 4 bases clipped from V and 5 bases from J, the junction kept 16 bases outside the gene matches. Full variable domain (outside the CDR3, taken from reference TRBV5-1 and TRBJ2-5): KAGVTQTPRYLIKTRGQQVTLSCSPISGHRSVSWYQQTPGQGLQFLFEYFSETQRNKGNFPGRFSGRQFSNSRSEMNVSTLELGDSALYLCASSPTFGQGAGGETQYFGPGTRLLVL.

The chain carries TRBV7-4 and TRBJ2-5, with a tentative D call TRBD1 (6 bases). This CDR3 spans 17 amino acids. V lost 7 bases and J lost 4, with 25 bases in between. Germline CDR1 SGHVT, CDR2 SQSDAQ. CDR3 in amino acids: CASTPRDPGHLLETQYF. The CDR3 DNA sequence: TGTGCCAGCACGCCGAGGGATCCGGGACACCTGTTAGAGACCCAGTACTTC.

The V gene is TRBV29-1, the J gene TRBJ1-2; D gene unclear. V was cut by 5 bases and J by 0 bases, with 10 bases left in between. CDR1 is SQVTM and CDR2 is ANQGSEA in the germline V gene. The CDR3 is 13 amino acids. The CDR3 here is CSVPDISNYGYTF. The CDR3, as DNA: TGCAGCGTTCCCGACATCTCTAACTATGGCTACACCTTC.

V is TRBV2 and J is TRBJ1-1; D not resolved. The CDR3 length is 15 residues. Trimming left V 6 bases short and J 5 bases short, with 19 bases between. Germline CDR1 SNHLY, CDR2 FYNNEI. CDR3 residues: CASSEGATLGTEAFF. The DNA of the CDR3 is TGTGCCAGCAGCGAGGGAGCAACCCTGGGAACTGAAGCTTTCTTT.

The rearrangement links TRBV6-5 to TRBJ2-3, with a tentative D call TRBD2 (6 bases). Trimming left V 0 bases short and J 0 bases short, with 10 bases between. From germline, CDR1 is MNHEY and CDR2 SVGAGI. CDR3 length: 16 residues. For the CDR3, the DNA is TGTGCCAGCAGTTACTCACGTCGGGGGAGCACAGATACGCAGTATTTT. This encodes CASSYSRRGSTDTQYF.

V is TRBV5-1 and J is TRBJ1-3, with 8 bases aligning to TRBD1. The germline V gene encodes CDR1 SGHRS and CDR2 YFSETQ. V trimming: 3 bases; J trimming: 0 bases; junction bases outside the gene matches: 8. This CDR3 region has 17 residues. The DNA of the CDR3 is TGCGCCAGCAGCTCGGACAGGGCGCTTCTCTCTGGAAACACCATATATTTT. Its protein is CASSSDRALLSGNTIYF.

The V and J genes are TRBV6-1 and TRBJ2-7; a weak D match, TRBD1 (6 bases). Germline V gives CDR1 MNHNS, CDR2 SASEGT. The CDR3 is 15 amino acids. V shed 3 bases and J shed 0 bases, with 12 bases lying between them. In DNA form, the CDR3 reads TGTGCCAGCAGTGAGAAAGACAGGCGCTCCTACGAGCAGTACTTC. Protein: CASSEKDRRSYEQYF.

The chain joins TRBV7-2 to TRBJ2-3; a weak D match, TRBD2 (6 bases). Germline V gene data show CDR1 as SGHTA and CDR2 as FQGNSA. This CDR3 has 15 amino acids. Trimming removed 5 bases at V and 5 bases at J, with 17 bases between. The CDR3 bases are TGTGCCAGCAGCCGATGGGGCGGGGTAAGAGATACGCAGTATTTT. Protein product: CASSRWGGVRDTQYF.

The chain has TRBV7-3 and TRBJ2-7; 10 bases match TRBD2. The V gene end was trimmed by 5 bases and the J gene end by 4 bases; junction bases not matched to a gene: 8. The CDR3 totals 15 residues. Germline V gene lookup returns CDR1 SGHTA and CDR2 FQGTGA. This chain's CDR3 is CASSAAGGPQYEQYF. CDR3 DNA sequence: TGTGCCAGCAGCGCAGCGGGAGGGCCTCAGTACGAGCAGTACTTC.

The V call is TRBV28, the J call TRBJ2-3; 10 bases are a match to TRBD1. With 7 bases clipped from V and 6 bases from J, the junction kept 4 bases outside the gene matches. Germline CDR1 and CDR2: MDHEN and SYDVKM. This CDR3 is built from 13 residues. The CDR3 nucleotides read TGTGCCAGCAATCGGGACAGGGGTGATACGCAGTATTTT. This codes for CASNRDRGDTQYF.

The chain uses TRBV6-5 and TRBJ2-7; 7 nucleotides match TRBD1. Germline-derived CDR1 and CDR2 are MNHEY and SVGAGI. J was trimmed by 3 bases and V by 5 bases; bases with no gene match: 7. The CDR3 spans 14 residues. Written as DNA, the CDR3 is TGTGCCAGCAGTGACCGGGACAGAGGCTACGAGCAGTACTTC. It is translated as CASSDRDRGYEQYF.

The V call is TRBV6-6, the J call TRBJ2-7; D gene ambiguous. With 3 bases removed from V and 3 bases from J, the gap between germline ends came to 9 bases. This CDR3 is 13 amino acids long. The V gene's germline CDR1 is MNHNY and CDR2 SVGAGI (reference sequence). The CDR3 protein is CASSYVFNYEQYF. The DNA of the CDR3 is TGTGCCAGCAGTTATGTCTTTAACTACGAGCAGTACTTC.

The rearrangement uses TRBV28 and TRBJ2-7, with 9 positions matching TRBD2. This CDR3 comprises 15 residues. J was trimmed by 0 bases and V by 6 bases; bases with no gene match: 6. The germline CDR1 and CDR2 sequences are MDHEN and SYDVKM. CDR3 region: CASRRAGGSSYEQYF. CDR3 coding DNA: TGTGCCAGCAGGCGGGCGGGAGGGAGCTCCTACGAGCAGTACTTC.

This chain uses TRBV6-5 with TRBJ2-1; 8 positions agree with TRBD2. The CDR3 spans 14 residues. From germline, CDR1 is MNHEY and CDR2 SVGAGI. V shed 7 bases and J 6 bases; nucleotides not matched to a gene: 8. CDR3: CASTVREGFNEQFF. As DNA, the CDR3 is TGTGCCAGCACGGTACGGGAGGGTTTCAATGAGCAGTTCTTC.

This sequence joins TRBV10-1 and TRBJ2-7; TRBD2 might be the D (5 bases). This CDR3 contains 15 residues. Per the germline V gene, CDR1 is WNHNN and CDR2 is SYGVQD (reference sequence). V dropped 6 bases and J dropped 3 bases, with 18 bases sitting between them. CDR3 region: CASRNTVFRGYEQYF. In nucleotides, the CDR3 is TGCGCCAGCAGAAATACAGTTTTCCGGGGCTACGAGCAGTACTTC.

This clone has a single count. The CDR3 spells CASSLLASGETQYF. DNA for the CDR3: TGTGCCAGCAGTTTATTAGCTAGCGGAGAGACCCAGTACTTC. The rearrangement uses TRBV28 and TRBJ2-5; 7 bases agree with TRBD2. V lost 1 base to trimming and J lost 4 bases; unmatched junction nucleotides: 3. CDR1 and CDR2 from the germline V gene are MDHEN and SYDVKM. This CDR3 is built from 14 residues. Full variable domain (rest looked up from reference TRBV28 and TRBJ2-5): DVKVTQSSRYLVKRTGEKVFLECVQDMDHENMFWYRQDPGLGLRLIYFSYDVKMKEKGDIPEGYSVSREKKERFSLILESASTNQTSMYLCASSLLASGETQYFGPGTRLLVL.

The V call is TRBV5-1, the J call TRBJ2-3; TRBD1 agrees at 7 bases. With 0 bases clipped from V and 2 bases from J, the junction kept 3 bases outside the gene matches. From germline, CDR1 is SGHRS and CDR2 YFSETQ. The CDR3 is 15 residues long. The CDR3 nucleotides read TGCGCCAGCAGCTTGGGAGACAGGGACACAGATACGCAGTATTTT. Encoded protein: CASSLGDRDTDTQYF.